The present T cell receptor (beta chain) was sequenced within a study of blood T cells in healthy people across ages. With 1 base removed from V and 0 bases from J, the gap between germline ends came to 6 bases. The CDR3 covers 15 residues. Germline lookup yields CDR1 SEHNR and CDR2 FQNEAQ (reference sequence). This clonotype was seen more than once but under ten times. It was with a sample-barcoded 5' primer and a J-beta primer mix that a second PCR of roughly 7 to 12 cycles was run. In TCRdb, the 5' RACE reads were re-called with MiXCR into one record per CDR3 protein. The sample lists roughly 800,000 distinct CDR3 sequences, about a quarter seen once, with under 3% in the top ten. These data were likewise used in another study, on T cells of mothers and their children. That investigation notes: The entire RNA extract went into cDNA synthesis at roughly 1.5 ug per 15 ul.

The sequenced sample consisted of blood. V is TRBV7-9 and J is TRBJ2-2; D remains ambiguous. The sequence was collected from a boy aged 5-17 years in good health. CDR3 coding DNA: TGTGCCAGCAGCTTAGTCTATGCGAACACCGGGGAGCTGTTTTTT. Translated, it gives CASSLVYANTGELFF.